Presented here are 22 T cell receptor beta chains from one specimen sequenced in a study of preoperative IRX-2 immunotherapy in early breast cancer. Documented treatment: preoperative locoregional IRX-2 cytokine immunotherapy. Using immunoSEQ multiplex PCR, the repertoire was profiled, and TCRdb retains in-frame clones only, with some absent. Of tens of thousands of clones detected, roughly 80% appear once; the ten largest clones hold roughly 2.5%. The specimen was lymph node tissue, collected from a patient treated with IRX-2 immunotherapy. Every receptor here comes from a human donor with breast cancer.

The J gene is TRBJ1-6, the V gene TRBV7-5. TRBV7-5 has pseudogene status. CDR3 length: 15 residues. This chain's CDR3 is CASSLGTGGLSPLHF. The CDR3 DNA reads as TGTGCCAGCAGCTTAGGCACAGGCGGGTTATCACCCCTCCACTTT.

This chain uses TRBV6-7 with TRBJ2-6; the D is unclear. TRBV6-7 qualifies as an ORF whose function is uncertain. Deletions cut 2 bases from V and 3 bases from J, with 8 bases between. The CDR3 totals 15 residues. The CDR3 reads CASSYAFNGANVLTF. In DNA, the CDR3 is TGTGCCAGCAGTTACGCCTTTAATGGGGCCAACGTCCTGACTTTC.

The chain joins TRBV28 to TRBJ1-6; TRBD1 agrees at 9 bases. This CDR3 has 13 amino acids. Trimming took 6 bases from V and 9 from J; bases not matched to a gene: 3. The germline V gene encodes CDR1 MDHEN and CDR2 SYDVKM. The CDR3 region has the DNA TGTGCCAGCAGGAGGACAGGGGCTTCACCCCTCCACTTT. Its protein product is CASRRTGASPLHF.

The rearrangement joins TRBV11-3 to TRBJ2-5; no clear D gene. Germline V gives CDR1 SGHNT, CDR2 YENEEA. V lost 5 bases to trimming and J lost 2 bases, with 12 bases between them. CDR3 length equals 14 residues. The CDR3 spells CASSLRSGQETQYF. CDR3 DNA: TGTGCCAGCAGCCTCAGGTCGGGTCAAGAGACCCAGTACTTC.

This sequence joins TRBV14 and TRBJ2-5; 8 positions match TRBD1. V lost 6 bases and J lost 5; bases outside the gene matches: 5. The length of the CDR3 is 13 residues. In germline, CDR1 is SGHDN, CDR2 FVKESK. The CDR3, as DNA: TGTGCCAGCAGGTTTCAGGGGGCCGAGACCCAGTACTTC. Protein: CASRFQGAETQYF.

This clone was detected once. The chain links TRBV6-8 to TRBJ2-6, with D possibly called TRBD1 or TRBD2 (6 bases each). Germline-derived CDR1 and CDR2 are MNHGY and SAAAGT. Trimming left V 0 bases short and J 0 bases short, with 12 bases between. The CDR3 is 18 residues long. This CDR3 is CASSYSGGQISGANVLTF. As DNA, the CDR3 is TGTGCCAGCAGTTACTCAGGGGGGCAAATCTCTGGGGCCAACGTCCTGACTTTC.

The chain carries TRBV6-4 and TRBJ2-7; 15 bases agree with TRBD2. V lost 8 bases and J lost 0; bases outside the gene matches: 5. The V gene's germline CDR1 is MRHNA and CDR2 SNTAGT. The CDR3 has 16 amino acids. Here the CDR3 reads CASEGTSGGSSYEQYF. CDR3 bases: TGTGCCAGCGAAGGGACTAGCGGGGGGAGCTCCTACGAGCAGTACTTC.

The rearrangement links TRBV12-5 to TRBJ2-3; D is tentatively TRBD1 or TRBD2 (5 bases each). The germline V gene encodes CDR1 LGHNT and CDR2 FRNRAP. The CDR3 runs to 13 residues. The CDR3 region has the DNA TGTGCCAGCGGAGAGACAGGCACAGATACGCAGTATTTT. It encodes CASGETGTDTQYF.

The J gene is TRBJ2-3, the V gene TRBV18, with 9 bases aligning to TRBD2. The junction had 5 bases not matched to a gene; V was cut back by 3 bases and J by 4 bases. CDR1 is KGHSH and CDR2 is LQKENI in the germline V gene. The length of the CDR3 is 15 residues. In DNA form, the CDR3 reads TGTGCCAGCTCACCGGCAATAGCGGGGGCAGATACGCAGTATTTT. Translation gives CASSPAIAGADTQYF.

This clone was recorded a few times. This rearrangement joins TRBV11-3 to TRBJ2-7, with 14 bases aligning to TRBD2. From germline, CDR1 is SGHNT and CDR2 YENEEA. Trimming at V came to 5 bases and at J to 7 bases, leaving 4 bases not matched to a gene. The CDR3 covers 14 residues. The CDR3 reads CASSRGLAGEEQYF. CDR3 in DNA: TGTGCCAGCAGCCGGGGACTAGCGGGGGAGGAGCAGTACTTC.

This clone was detected once. This chain links TRBV29-1 with TRBJ2-5; D not resolved. Looked up from germline, CDR1 is SQVTM and CDR2 is ANQGSEA. V was pared by 3 bases and J by 3 bases, with 11 bases between. The CDR3 is 13 residues long. CDR3 bases: TGCAGCGTTGATGGGCTGCCAGAAGAGACCCAGTACTTC. Protein product: CSVDGLPEETQYF.

This chain uses TRBV5-1 with TRBJ2-7, with 11 bases aligning to TRBD2. The CDR3 extends over 16 amino acids. Germline CDR1 SGHRS, CDR2 YFSETQ. V was clipped by 4 bases and J by 2 bases; unmatched bases: 8. Written as DNA, the CDR3 is TGCGCCAGCAGCCAAGGAGTGACTAGCGGGACCTACGAGCAGTACTTC. Its protein product is CASSQGVTSGTYEQYF.

CDR3 amino acids: CASQEAVYNEQFF. The CDR3 nucleotides read TGTGCCAGTCAAGAAGCAGTTTACAATGAGCAGTTCTTC. The chain combines TRBV19 with TRBJ2-1; D is uncertain. Trimming left V 8 bases short and J 4 bases short, with 12 bases between. The CDR3 is made up of 13 amino acids. Germline V gene data show CDR1 as LNHDA and CDR2 as SQIVND (reference sequence).

The genes are TRBV28 and TRBJ1-4, with D tentatively TRBD1 (5 bases). CDR1 is MDHEN and CDR2 is SYDVKM in the germline V gene. CDR3 size: 15 residues. V lost 2 bases to trimming and J lost 3 bases, with 10 bases between them. As DNA, the CDR3 is TGTGCCAGCAGTTTAGAGGGGCTGGCTAATGAAAAACTGTTTTTT. Protein product: CASSLEGLANEKLFF.

The chain joins TRBV15 to TRBJ2-1, with a weak D call TRBD2 (5 bases). There are 15 residues in the CDR3. Deletions cut 4 bases from V and 5 bases from J, with 15 bases between. The germline V gene has CDR1 LNHNV and CDR2 YYDKDF (reference sequence). The CDR3 here is CATSTLSDGNNEQFF. For the CDR3, the DNA is TGTGCCACCAGCACCCTTAGCGACGGTAACAATGAGCAGTTCTTC. Variable domain in full (rest from reference TRBV15 and TRBJ2-1): DAMVIQNPRYQVTQFGKPVTLSCSQTLNHNVMYWYQQKSSQAPKLLFHYYDKDFNNEADTPDNFQSRRPNTSFCFLDIRSPGLGDTAMYLCATSTLSDGNNEQFFGPGTRLTVL.

The gene calls are TRBV5-1 and TRBJ1-6, with TRBD1 matching 7 bases. The CDR3 contains 17 residues. Germline V gene lookup returns CDR1 SGHRS and CDR2 YFSETQ. V lost 4 bases, J lost 9 bases, and 16 bases stayed unmatched. CDR3 in DNA: TGCGCCAGCAGCCTCCCGGATTGGGACAGTTCGTCTTCACCCCTCCACTTT. As protein: CASSLPDWDSSSSPLHF.

The rearrangement links TRBV6-8 to TRBJ2-7, with D maybe TRBD1 (5 bases). The CDR3 runs to 12 residues. V lost 4 bases, J lost 7 bases, and 11 bases lay in between. Germline-derived CDR1 and CDR2 are MNHGY and SAAAGT. CDR3 loop: CASSSMWTEQYF. The CDR3 coding sequence is TGTGCCAGCAGTTCGATGTGGACAGAGCAGTACTTC.

The chain employs TRBV29-1 and TRBJ1-4; 9 positions agree with TRBD1. CDR1 is SQVTM, CDR2 ANQGSEA, per germline. The CDR3 contains 13 residues. V was clipped by 7 bases and J by 8 bases; unmatched bases: 8. CDR3 amino acids: CSATGGAGEKLFF. CDR3 coding DNA: TGCAGCGCAACAGGGGGCGCCGGAGAAAAACTGTTTTTT.

About this clone: The junction departs from the called germline gene at one end, perhaps through a read error. This rearrangement joins TRBV6-8 to TRBJ2-3; D assignment may be TRBD1 or TRBD2 (5 bases each). Germline assignment: CDR1 MNHGY and CDR2 SAAAGT. CDR3 size: 15 residues. The DNA of the CDR3 is TGTGCCATCAGTGGGGGAACCCCTAGCACAGATACGCAGTATTTT. This sequence encodes CAISGGTPSTDTQYF.

The chain uses TRBV11-3 and TRBJ2-7; 7 bases align to TRBD1. There are 15 residues in the CDR3. The V and J ends lost 5 bases and 7 bases, in that order; junction bases with no gene match: 14. CDR1 and CDR2 from the germline V gene are SGHNT and YENEEA. In DNA form, the CDR3 reads TGTGCCAGCAGCCCAAACAGGGGTCGTTGGGCAGAGCAGTACTTC. Encoded protein: CASSPNRGRWAEQYF.

The chain links TRBV5-1 to TRBJ1-2; 7 bases line up with TRBD1. J lost 5 bases, V lost 5 bases, and 9 bases had no gene match. Germline CDR1 and CDR2: SGHRS and YFSETQ. The length of the CDR3 is 14 residues. CDR3: CASRERTGHYGYTF. CDR3 coding DNA: TGCGCCAGCAGAGAACGGACAGGACATTATGGCTACACCTTC. Full variable domain (missing parts from reference TRBV5-1 and TRBJ1-2): KAGVTQTPRYLIKTRGQQVTLSCSPISGHRSVSWYQQTPGQGLQFLFEYFSETQRNKGNFPGRFSGRQFSNSRSEMNVSTLELGDSALYLCASRERTGHYGYTFGSGTRLTVV.

This clone appeared a single time. In nucleotides, the CDR3 is TGTGCCAGCTACCCCCATCTGGCAGGGGGCGACTATGGCTACACCTTC. Translating it yields CASYPHLAGGDYGYTF. The genes are TRBV19 and TRBJ1-2; 8 positions agree with TRBD1. The trim removed 9 bases at V and 3 bases at J, leaving 15 bases unmatched. The CDR3 extends over 16 amino acids. Germline V gene data show CDR1 as LNHDA and CDR2 as SQIVND (reference sequence).